The 12 T cell receptor beta chains presented below share a single source sample, sequenced in a study of CD4 T cells in relation to SARS-CoV-2 and coronaviruses. These receptors are not linked to any known antigen. Unexposed donor CD4+ T cells date from about 2011-2018, before the COVID-19 pandemic. The cells were cultured for 10 days before CD4+ T cells were isolated. Produced via immunoSEQ multiplex PCR; TCRdb's table is partial and in-frame only. Of around 15,000 clones listed, around 82% are singletons. The sample was CD4+ T cells from PBMCs, cultured in vitro. The source is a human donor in good health.

This rearrangement joins TRBV5-1 to TRBJ2-3; 10 nucleotides line up with TRBD2. The CDR3 contains 16 residues. With 4 bases clipped from V and 4 bases from J, the junction kept 9 bases outside the gene matches. Germline V lookup: CDR1 SGHRS, CDR2 YFSETQ. CDR3 in DNA: TGCGCCAGCAGCCGGACTAGCGGAAACAAGGCAGATACGCAGTATTTT. Translating gives CASSRTSGNKADTQYF.

V usage is TRBV2 and J usage is TRBJ1-1; 8 nucleotides agree with TRBD1. This CDR3 has 14 residues. V was clipped by 6 bases and J by 3 bases; unmatched bases: 6. Per the germline V gene, CDR1 is SNHLY and CDR2 is FYNNEI. The CDR3 DNA reads as TGTGCCAGCAGATCCCGGGACAGGTACACTGAAGCTTTCTTT. Its translation: CASRSRDRYTEAFF.

V usage is TRBV2 and J usage is TRBJ1-5; the D is unclear. V was clipped by 6 bases and J by 5 bases, with 14 bases between them. CDR3 size: 14 residues. Germline-derived CDR1 and CDR2 are SNHLY and FYNNEI. The CDR3 region is CASSAWTSDQPQHF. CDR3 DNA: TGTGCCAGCAGCGCCTGGACGTCTGATCAGCCCCAGCATTTT.

CDR3 amino acids: CASRSPQYSEQYF. The CDR3 region has the DNA TGTGCCAGCCGCTCTCCCCAATACTCCGAGCAGTACTTC. This chain connects TRBV6-5 to TRBJ2-7; the D is unclear. The germline V and J ends were trimmed by 8 bases and 6 bases, with 17 bases remaining between them. In germline, CDR1 is MNHEY, CDR2 SVGAGI. The CDR3 spans 13 residues.

The chain has TRBV29-1 and TRBJ2-7; the D is unclear. This CDR3 spans 12 amino acids. Deletions cut 7 bases from V and 0 bases from J, with 10 bases between. Germline V lookup: CDR1 SQVTM, CDR2 ANQGSEA. DNA for the CDR3: TGCAGCGCCATAATCAGCTCCTACGAGCAGTACTTC. It yields the protein CSAIISSYEQYF.

The rearrangement uses TRBV19 and TRBJ2-3, with D perhaps TRBD1 (8 bases). Germline CDR1 and CDR2: LNHDA and SQIVND (reference sequence). There are 15 residues in the CDR3. Deletions cut 2 bases from V and 4 bases from J, with 13 bases between. CDR3 bases: TGTGCCAGTAGTATAACAGGGGGGGGCGCAGATACGCAGTATTTT. This sequence encodes CASSITGGGADTQYF.

This clone was found a few times. The rearrangement joins TRBV10-3 to TRBJ2-7; TRBD2 might be the D (5 bases). Germline V gene lookup returns CDR1 ENHRY and CDR2 SYGVKD. With 10 bases removed from V and 7 bases from J, the gap between germline ends came to 23 bases. The CDR3 sequence is 14 residues long. The CDR3 coding sequence is TGTGCCACCACGGAGCGGACGGCCTCTGGGGAGCAGTACTTC. As protein: CATTERTASGEQYF.

The chain couples TRBV5-6 to TRBJ2-2; no clear D gene. The CDR3 loop spans 13 amino acids. Trimming cost V 1 base and J 4 bases, with 5 bases left between them. Per germline, CDR1 SGHDT and CDR2 YYEEEE. The CDR3 bases are TGTGCCAGCAGCTTGCCTACCACCGGGGAGCTGTTTTTT. Its protein product is CASSLPTTGELFF. The variable domain in full, completed from reference TRBV5-6 and TRBJ2-2, reads DAGVTQSPTHLIKTRGQQVTLRCSPKSGHDTVSWYQQALGQGPQFIFQYYEEEERQRGNFPDRFSGHQFPNYSSELNVNALLLGDSALYLCASSLPTTGELFFGEGSRLTVL.

This clone was found once. The chain employs TRBV30 and TRBJ2-3, with D hard to call. This CDR3 is built from 14 residues. Germline V CDR1 and CDR2: GTSNPN, SVGIG (reference sequence). V lost 1 base and J lost 0, with 8 bases in between. In DNA, the CDR3 is TGTGCCTGGAGTGCTGTTTTTAGCACAGATACGCAGTATTTT. Translating it yields CAWSAVFSTDTQYF.

This clone turned up a few times. CDR3 bases: TGTGCCAGTAGTACGAACGGGGGCGATCAGCCCCAGCATTTT. Translation gives CASSTNGGDQPQHF. This chain joins TRBV19 and TRBJ1-5, with TRBD1 as a possible D gene (6 bases). V lost 4 bases and J 5 bases, leaving 12 bases between the germline ends. The CDR3 loop spans 14 amino acids. Germline CDR1 reads LNHDA; CDR2 reads SQIVND (reference sequence).

The chain couples TRBV28 to TRBJ1-4; D gene uncertain. The CDR3 covers 12 residues. V lost 2 bases to trimming and J lost 6 bases, with 4 bases between them. Germline assignment: CDR1 MDHEN and CDR2 SYDVKM. CDR3 nucleotide sequence: TGTGCCAGCAGTTTAGTTCATGAAAAACTGTTTTTT. Its translation is CASSLVHEKLFF.

The chain's CDR3 is CSASRNGRRPDGYTF. The CDR3 DNA follows: TGCAGTGCTAGTCGGAACGGACGACGACCGGACGGCTACACCTTC. The V call is TRBV20-1, the J call TRBJ1-2; D is uncertain. The V gene's germline CDR1 is DFQATT and CDR2 SNEGSKA (reference sequence). This CDR3 region has 15 residues. Trimming shortened V by 3 bases and J by 8 bases, and 22 bases separated the two germline ends.